This T cell receptor (beta chain) was obtained from a study of blood T cell repertoires in COVID-19. This CDR3 contains 14 residues. Germline CDR1 is MGHRA and CDR2 is YSYEKL. Trimming shortened V by 3 bases and J by 4 bases, and 12 bases separated the two germline ends. Some clones are missing from TCRdb's copy, which holds only in-frame ones; the method was immunoSEQ multiplex PCR. Of tens of thousands of clones in the sample, 80% to 90% are singletons; the top ten hold 14%. The chain recombines TRBV4-1 with TRBJ2-5; D is uncertain. Material: peripheral blood. The clonotype comes from a man aged 65 to 85 with acute or convalescent COVID-19. This CDR3 reads CASSQTPVLETQYF. The DNA of the CDR3 is TGCGCCAGCAGCCAGACACCCGTTTTAGAGACCCAGTACTTC.